These T cell receptor beta chains were read from a single sample in a study of cytomegalovirus exposure and HLA in healthy donors. Profiled with immunoSEQ multiplex PCR; TCRdb holds only in-frame clones, not every one. The sample gives around 110,000 clones, under 85% of which show up once; 1.6% is in the top ten. The sample consisted of PBMCs. The receptors derive from a woman aged 18-29 years in good health and CMV-seronegative. CDR3s include the opening cysteine and the closing phenylalanine or tryptophan. The D gene is left open where the match is weak. Clone size appears in some rows only: once, few, many, or a class for an expanded clone.

size: once
V: TRBV27
length: 15
J: TRBJ1-1
D: -
DNA: TGTGCCAGCAGTCCGAGTGGAGGAGAGAACACTGAAGCTTTCTTT
CDR3: CASSPSGGENTEAFF

size: -
V: TRBV5-1
length: 15
J: TRBJ1-2
D: TRBD1
DNA: TGCGCCAGCAGCTTGGGGACAGGGGGCCTCTATGGCTACACCTTC
CDR3: CASSLGTGGLYGYTF

size: -
V: TRBV7-2
length: 15
J: TRBJ2-7
D: TRBD1
DNA: TGTGCCAGCAGCTTAGTTTCGACAGGGGAGTACGAGCAGTACTTC
CDR3: CASSLVSTGEYEQYF

size: few
V: TRBV28
length: 12
J: TRBJ1-1
D: -
DNA: TGTGCCAGCGGGCAGGGCAGGTTTGGAGCTTTCTTT
CDR3: CASGQGRFGAFF

size: -
V: TRBV5-1
length: 13
J: TRBJ1-6
D: TRBD1
DNA: TGCGCCAGCAGCTCACGACAGGGGGCACCCCTCCACTTT
CDR3: CASSSRQGAPLHF

size: -
V: TRBV2
length: 14
J: TRBJ1-5
D: -
DNA: TGTGCCAGCAGTTTATGGGGGAGGAATCAGCCCCAGCATTTT
CDR3: CASSLWGRNQPQHF

size: -
V: TRBV30
length: 12
J: TRBJ1-1
D: -
DNA: TGTGCCTGGAACCCTGGGGGCTGGGAAGCTTTCTTT
CDR3: CAWNPGGWEAFF

size: -
V: TRBV30
length: 13
J: TRBJ1-1
D: -
DNA: TGTGCCTGGAGTGGGGCAGGGAACACTGAAGCTTTCTTT
CDR3: CAWSGAGNTEAFF

size: -
V: TRBV25-1
length: 17
J: TRBJ2-1
D: -
DNA: TGTGCCAGCAGTTTCACTGCCCAGGGGCCTCGGGTTGATGAGCAGTTCTTC
CDR3: CASSFTAQGPRVDEQFF

size: -
V: TRBV2
length: 14
J: TRBJ1-1
D: -
DNA: TGTGCCAGCAGGCCGTCGACAGGGAACACTGAAGCTTTCTTT
CDR3: CASRPSTGNTEAFF

size: -
V: TRBV29-1
length: 14
J: TRBJ2-4
D: TRBD2
DNA: TGCAGCGTTGTGGGTAGCGGGGCCAAAAACATTCAGTACTTC
CDR3: CSVVGSGAKNIQYF

size: -
V: TRBV7-8
length: 15
J: TRBJ2-2
D: -
DNA: TGTGCCAGCAGCTTAGCGCCCAGCGCAGCCGGGGAGCTGTTTTTT
CDR3: CASSLAPSAAGELFF

size: -
V: TRBV7-9
length: 14
J: TRBJ1-4
D: -
DNA: TGTGCCAGCAGCTCGCGGGGGGCTAATGAAAAACTGTTTTTT
CDR3: CASSSRGANEKLFF

size: -
V: TRBV6-1
length: 10
J: TRBJ2-4
D: -
DNA: TGTGCCAGCAGTGACTGGGGCAAGTACTTC
CDR3: CASSDWGKYF

size: -
V: TRBV7-2
length: 14
J: TRBJ2-3
D: -
DNA: TGTGCCAGCAGCTTAGGGCTGGAGACAGATACGCAGTATTTT
CDR3: CASSLGLETDTQYF

size: -
V: TRBV19
length: 13
J: TRBJ1-5
D: -
DNA: TGTGCCAGTAGCCCAGGGATTAATCAGCCCCAGCATTTT
CDR3: CASSPGINQPQHF

size: once
V: TRBV5-1
length: 14
J: TRBJ1-2
D: -
DNA: TGCGCCAGCAGCTTGGCCAACGACAGATATGGCTACACCTTC
CDR3: CASSLANDRYGYTF

size: once
V: TRBV27
length: 16
J: TRBJ2-1
D: -
DNA: TGTGCCAGCAGTTTATCGGTGGCAGGATCCTACAATGAGCAGTTCTTC
CDR3: CASSLSVAGSYNEQFF

size: -
V: TRBV5-4
length: 15
J: TRBJ2-2
D: -
DNA: TGTGCCAGCAGCTGGGACGGAGGGCGGGGAGGGGAGCTGTTTTTT
CDR3: CASSWDGGRGGELFF

size: -
V: TRBV30
length: 15
J: TRBJ1-2
D: TRBD1
DNA: TGTGCCTGGGGGACAGGGGCCGCCACTAACTATGGCTACACCTTC
CDR3: CAWGTGAATNYGYTF

size: -
V: TRBV5-6
length: 17
J: TRBJ1-1
D: TRBD1
DNA: TGTGCCAGCAGCTGGTCCCGGGACAGGGATCGGCACACTGAAGCTTTCTTT
CDR3: CASSWSRDRDRHTEAFF

size: -
V: TRBV5-1
length: 14
J: TRBJ2-5
D: TRBD2
DNA: TGCGCCAGCAGCCGGGGGGGCCAAGAAGAGACCCAGTACTTC
CDR3: CASSRGGQEETQYF

size: few
V: TRBV7-9
length: 16
J: TRBJ2-3
D: -
DNA: TGTGCCAGCAGCTTAGCGACTAGTGCCACCCCGGATACGCAGTATTTT
CDR3: CASSLATSATPDTQYF

size: -
V: TRBV7-9
length: 13
J: TRBJ2-7
D: TRBD2
DNA: TGTGCCAGCGACCCGGGGCCGGGAGGCGAGCAGTACTTC
CDR3: CASDPGPGGEQYF

size: -
V: TRBV30
length: 13
J: TRBJ1-5
D: TRBD1
DNA: TGTGCCTGGAGTGTACAGGGGGGGCAGCCCCAGCATTTT
CDR3: CAWSVQGGQPQHF

size: few
V: TRBV2
length: 13
J: TRBJ1-1
D: -
DNA: TGTGCCAGCAGCCCCGGGAGGGGCAGTGAAGCTTTCTTT
CDR3: CASSPGRGSEAFF

size: once
V: TRBV9
length: 15
J: TRBJ2-7
D: -
DNA: TGTGCCAGCAGCGTAGGGGCAGCGGCTCGCTACGAGCAGTACTTC
CDR3: CASSVGAAARYEQYF

size: -
V: TRBV6-5
length: 14
J: TRBJ2-7
D: TRBD2
DNA: TGTGCCAGCAGCGCTAGCGGGAGCTCCTACGAGCAGTACTTC
CDR3: CASSASGSSYEQYF

size: few
V: TRBV25-1
length: 14
J: TRBJ2-4
D: TRBD2
DNA: TGTGCCACTGGGACTAGCGGGGGATTGGGCATTCAGTACTTC
CDR3: CATGTSGGLGIQYF

size: -
V: TRBV10-3
length: 12
J: TRBJ1-3
D: -
DNA: TGTGCCATCAGCGGCTCTGGAAACACCATATATTTT
CDR3: CAISGSGNTIYF

size: -
V: TRBV5-4
length: 15
J: TRBJ1-1
D: TRBD1
DNA: TGTGCCAGCAGCTTGGACAGGGGGCTCTCCACTGAAGCTTTCTTT
CDR3: CASSLDRGLSTEAFF

size: -
V: TRBV2
length: 13
J: TRBJ1-6
D: -
DNA: TGTGCCAGCAGTGCAGAATATAATTCACCCCTCCACTTT
CDR3: CASSAEYNSPLHF

size: -
V: TRBV6-1
length: 13
J: TRBJ2-7
D: TRBD2
DNA: TGTGCCAGCGCGGGGGGTTCCTCCTACGAGCAGTACTTC
CDR3: CASAGGSSYEQYF

size: -
V: TRBV5-1
length: 13
J: TRBJ2-3
D: -
DNA: TGCGCCAGCAGCCGGGGGACGACAGATACGCAGTATTTT
CDR3: CASSRGTTDTQYF

size: -
V: TRBV5-1
length: 15
J: TRBJ2-1
D: TRBD2
DNA: TGCGCCAGCGTTCTCCTAGCGGGGGGCGGCGATGAGCAGTTCTTC
CDR3: CASVLLAGGGDEQFF

size: -
V: TRBV10-3
length: 17
J: TRBJ2-1
D: TRBD2
DNA: TGTGCCATCAGTACCGGACTAGCGGGGGGCTCCTACAATGAGCAGTTCTTC
CDR3: CAISTGLAGGSYNEQFF

size: -
V: TRBV10-3
length: 15
J: TRBJ1-2
D: -
DNA: TGTGCCATCAGTGATCGACAGATACCCAACTATGGCTACACCTTC
CDR3: CAISDRQIPNYGYTF

size: few
V: TRBV5-5
length: 16
J: TRBJ1-1
D: TRBD1
DNA: TGTGCCGTCTCCGGGACAGGAGAATGGGTAGCCACTGAAGCTTTCTTT
CDR3: CAVSGTGEWVATEAFF

size: once
V: TRBV5-1
length: 19
J: TRBJ2-5
D: -
DNA: TGCGCCAGCAGCCAGGAAGGGCGAGGGGGAACCTTAAACCAAGAGACCCAGTACTTC
CDR3: CASSQEGRGGTLNQETQYF

size: few
V: TRBV30
length: 14
J: TRBJ1-2
D: -
DNA: TGTGCCTGGAGTGTACGAGGAGGGGCCGATGGCTACACCTTC
CDR3: CAWSVRGGADGYTF

size: -
V: TRBV28
length: 15
J: TRBJ1-2
D: -
DNA: TGTGCCAGCAGTTCGCCCTCGGGAAGTTCCTATGGCTACACCTTC
CDR3: CASSSPSGSSYGYTF

size: -
V: TRBV7-9
length: 15
J: TRBJ2-1
D: TRBD2
DNA: TGTGCCAGCAGCTTAAGCGGGGGGATCTACAATGAGCAGTTCTTC
CDR3: CASSLSGGIYNEQFF

size: -
V: TRBV4-1
length: 13
J: TRBJ2-7
D: TRBD2
DNA: TGCGCCAGCAGCCAAATGGGGGGGTACGAGCAGTACTTC
CDR3: CASSQMGGYEQYF

size: once
V: TRBV6-1
length: 14
J: TRBJ2-1
D: -
DNA: TGTGCCAGCATCGGAGGGGCATCCGCTCACCTTCAGTTCTTC
CDR3: CASIGGASAHLQFF

size: once
V: TRBV7-9
length: 11
J: TRBJ1-1
D: -
DNA: TGTGCCAGCAGCGAGGGCCATGAAGCTTTCTTT
CDR3: CASSEGHEAFF

size: -
V: TRBV5-1
length: 15
J: TRBJ2-3
D: TRBD1
DNA: TGCGCCAGCAGCTCCGTGGGACAGACAACAGATACGCAGTATTTT
CDR3: CASSSVGQTTDTQYF